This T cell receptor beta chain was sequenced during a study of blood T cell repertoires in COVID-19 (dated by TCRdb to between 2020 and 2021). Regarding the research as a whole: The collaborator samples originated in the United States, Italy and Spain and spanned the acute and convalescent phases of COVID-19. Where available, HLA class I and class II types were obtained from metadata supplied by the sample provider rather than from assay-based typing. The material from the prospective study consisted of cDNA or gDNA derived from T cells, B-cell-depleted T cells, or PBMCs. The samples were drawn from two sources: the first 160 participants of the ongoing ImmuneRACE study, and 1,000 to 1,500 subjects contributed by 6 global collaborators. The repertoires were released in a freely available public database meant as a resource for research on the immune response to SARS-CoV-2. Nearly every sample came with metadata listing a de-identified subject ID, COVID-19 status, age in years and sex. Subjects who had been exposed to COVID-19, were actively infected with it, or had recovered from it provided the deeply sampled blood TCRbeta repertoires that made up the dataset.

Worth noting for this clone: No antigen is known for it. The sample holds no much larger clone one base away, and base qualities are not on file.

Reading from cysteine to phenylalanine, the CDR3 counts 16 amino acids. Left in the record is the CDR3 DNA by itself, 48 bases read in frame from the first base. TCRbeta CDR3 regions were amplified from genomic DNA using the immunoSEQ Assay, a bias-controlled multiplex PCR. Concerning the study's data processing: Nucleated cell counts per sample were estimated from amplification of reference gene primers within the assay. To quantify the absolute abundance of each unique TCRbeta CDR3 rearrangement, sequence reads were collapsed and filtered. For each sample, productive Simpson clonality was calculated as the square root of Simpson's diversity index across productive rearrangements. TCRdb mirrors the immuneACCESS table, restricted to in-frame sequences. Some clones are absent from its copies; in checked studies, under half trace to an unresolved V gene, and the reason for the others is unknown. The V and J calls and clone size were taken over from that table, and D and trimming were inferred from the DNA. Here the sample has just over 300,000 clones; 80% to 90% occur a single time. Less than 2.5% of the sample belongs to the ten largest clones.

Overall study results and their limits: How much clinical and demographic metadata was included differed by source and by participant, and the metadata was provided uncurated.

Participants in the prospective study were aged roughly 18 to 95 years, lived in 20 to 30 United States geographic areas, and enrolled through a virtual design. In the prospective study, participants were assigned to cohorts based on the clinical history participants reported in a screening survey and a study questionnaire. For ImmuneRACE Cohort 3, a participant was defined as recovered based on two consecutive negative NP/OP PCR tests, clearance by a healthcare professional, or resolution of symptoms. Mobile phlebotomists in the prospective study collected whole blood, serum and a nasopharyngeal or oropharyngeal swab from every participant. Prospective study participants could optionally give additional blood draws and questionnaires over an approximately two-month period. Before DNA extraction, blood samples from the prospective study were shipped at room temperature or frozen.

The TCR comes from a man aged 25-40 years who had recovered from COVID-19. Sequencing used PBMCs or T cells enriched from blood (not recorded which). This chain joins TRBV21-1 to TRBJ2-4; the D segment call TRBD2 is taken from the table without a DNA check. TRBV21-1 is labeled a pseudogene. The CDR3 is CASRPAEGLITDIQYF. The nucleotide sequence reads TGTGCCAGCAGGCCTGCCGAGGGACTAATTACGGACATTCAGTACTTC.